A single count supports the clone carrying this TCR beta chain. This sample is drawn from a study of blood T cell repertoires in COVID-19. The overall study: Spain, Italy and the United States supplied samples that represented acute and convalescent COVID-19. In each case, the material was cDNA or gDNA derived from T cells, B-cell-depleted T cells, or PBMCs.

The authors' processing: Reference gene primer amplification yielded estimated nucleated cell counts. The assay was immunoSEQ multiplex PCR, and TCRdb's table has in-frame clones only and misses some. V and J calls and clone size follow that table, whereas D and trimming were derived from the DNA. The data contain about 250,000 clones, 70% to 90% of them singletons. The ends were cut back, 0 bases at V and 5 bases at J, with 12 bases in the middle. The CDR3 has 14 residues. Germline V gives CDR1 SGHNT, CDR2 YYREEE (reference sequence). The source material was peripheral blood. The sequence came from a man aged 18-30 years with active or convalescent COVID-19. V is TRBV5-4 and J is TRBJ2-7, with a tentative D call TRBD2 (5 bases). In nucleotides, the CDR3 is TGTGCCAGCAGCTTGGAACGGGGTTTGAACGAGCAGTACTTC. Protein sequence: CASSLERGLNEQYF. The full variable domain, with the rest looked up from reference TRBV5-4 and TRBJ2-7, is ETGVTQSPTHLIKTRGQQVTLRCSSQSGHNTVSWYQQALGQGPQFIFQYYREEENGRGNFPPRFSGLQFPNYSSELNVNALELDDSALYLCASSLERGLNEQYFGPGTRLTVT.